The rows below give T cell receptor beta chains drawn from one sample of a study of T cell responses to AZD1222 COVID-19 vaccine. Clones were read by immunoSEQ multiplex PCR, and TCRdb kept only the in-frame ones, dropping some. The top ten clones hold about 10% of a sample with 150,000 to 200,000 clones, roughly 92% of them seen once. The sequencing used peripheral blood, collected on day 0 of AZD1222 vaccination. These receptors were collected from an adult in good health. The CDR3 runs from the conserved cysteine through the conserved F or W. A D gene is named only where the DNA matches it firmly. Clone size is stated in some rows and not others, as once, few, many or a class when expanded.

NA TRBJ1-1 NA TRBV6-5 TGTGCCAGTGATTACAGGGCGCGGTACACTGAAGCTTTCTTT CASDYRARYTEAFF
NA TRBJ2-3 NA TRBV27 TGTGCCAGCAGTTTATCGGTTTTACCAGATACGCAGTATTTT CASSLSVLPDTQYF
TRBD1 TRBJ1-2 NA TRBV7-6 TGTGCCAGCAGCTTAAGGCGGGCCGGCAGGGGGGAAGACTATGGCTACACCTTC CASSLRRAGRGEDYGYTF
NA TRBJ1-1 NA TRBV15 TGTGCCACCAGCAGAGATCCGGGGACTGAAGCTTTCTTT CATSRDPGTEAFF
NA TRBJ1-5 NA TRBV12-5 TGTGCTAGTGGTTTCGGAGGGGAACAGCCCCAGCATTTT CASGFGGEQPQHF
NA TRBJ2-3 NA TRBV10-3 TGTGCCATCAGTGAGTCCCAGCGCGGGGATACGCAGTATTTT CAISESQRGDTQYF
TRBD1 TRBJ1-2 NA TRBV19 TGTGCCAGTAGTACGCAGGGGGTTACTTATGGCTACACCTTC CASSTQGVTYGYTF
NA TRBJ1-1 NA TRBV10-3 TGTGCCACCGGGACGGTGATCGGTGAAGCTTTCTTT CATGTVIGEAFF
NA TRBJ2-7 NA TRBV7-9 TGTGCCAGCAGCGATCACTACGAGCAGTACTTC CASSDHYEQYF
TRBD2 TRBJ2-3 once TRBV6-5 TGTGCCAGCAGTTACTCTTTGGGGGGGGCAGATACGCAGTATTTT CASSYSLGGADTQYF
NA TRBJ2-2 NA TRBV27 TGTGCCAGCAGGCGACCGGGACAGAACACCGGGGAGCTGTTTTTT CASRRPGQNTGELFF
TRBD1 TRBJ1-2 once TRBV24-1 TGTGCCACCAGTCCCGGACAGGGAGCGCTCTATGGCTACACCTTC CATSPGQGALYGYTF
NA TRBJ2-1 NA TRBV19 TGTGCCAGTAGTATAGAAGGGAGCTCCTACAATGAGCAGTTCTTC CASSIEGSSYNEQFF